This T cell receptor beta chain stems from a study of T cell clusters in autoimmune cytopenias. TRB rearrangements were amplified by touch-down multiplex PCR with mixed TRB-A/B primers. Reprocessing the multiplex PCR reads, TCRdb reports a single entry for every CDR3 protein and omits DNA. The repertoire table contains roughly 890 distinct CDR3 sequences. CDR3 length equals 16 residues. Germline CDR1 reads ENHRY; CDR2 reads SYGVKD. Study-wide points: Exclusive TRB clusters were 2.5 to 3.5-fold more numerous in healthy donors than in active autoimmune hepatitis.

Each sample's input was approximately 270 ng genomic DNA, some 34,000 genome equivalents. Chronic lymphocytic leukemia controls were untreated, lacked autoimmune cytopenia, and had mean age approximately 65, median around 59 years. A remark on this clonotype: Its antigen is not identified.

The sample also formed part of further work on T cell repertoires in aging, cancer and after chemotherapy. That source adds: Chronic lymphocytic leukemia patients on fludarabine- or bendamustine-based regimens gave paired samples before and after chemotherapy. In healthy donors, age-related TCR diversity loss mainly reflected lost richness.

The sequencing input was peripheral blood. The J gene is TRBJ2-3, the V gene TRBV10-3; the D call from TCRdb, TRBD2, cannot be confirmed without DNA. The TCR comes from a human donor with chronic lymphocytic leukemia. CDR3 in amino acids: CAISESGGGDTDTQYF.